This TCR beta chain was sequenced for a study of cytomegalovirus exposure and HLA in healthy donors. Broader study findings: A few CMV-associated chains proved CMV antigen-specific in vitro.

In the case of this clone: What it recognizes is unknown.

The CDR3 loop spans 15 amino acids. V lost 7 bases to trimming and J lost 2 bases, with 16 bases between them. Germline CDR1 reads SNHLY; CDR2 reads FYNNEI. The PCR made use of 60 Vbeta and 13 Jbeta primers. The repertoire was sequenced with immunoSEQ multiplex PCR; TCRdb's copy has only in-frame clones and lacks some. The sample lists 150,000 to 200,000 clones; around 90% were seen once. Input material: PBMCs. The chain employs TRBV2 and TRBJ2-3, with D tentatively TRBD2 (6 bases). This TCR came from a boy aged 2 to 10 in good health and CMV-seronegative. This CDR3 reads CASTHYSGATDTQYF. The CDR3 DNA reads as TGTGCCAGCACCCACTATAGCGGAGCCACAGATACGCAGTATTTT.